This paragraph covers one TCR beta chain sequence. The data were taken from a study of shared T cell receptors in the human thymus. Using immunoSEQ multiplex PCR, the repertoire was profiled, and TCRdb retains in-frame clones only, with some absent. This table has 600,000 to 900,000 clones, around 85% appearing once. Germline V CDR1 and CDR2: MDHEN, SYDVKM. CDR3 length: 14 amino acids. The ends were cut back, 5 bases at V and 4 bases at J, with 12 bases in the middle. The sample was also linked to a second study, of human thymus T cells.

Sequencing used thymocytes. This receptor was obtained from a girl under three years old with a congenital heart defect. J is TRBJ2-1 and V is TRBV28; D perhaps matches TRBD1 (6 bases). The DNA for the CDR3 is TGTGCCAGCAGTGACAGGTTTGGTTACAATGAGCAGTTCTTC. It encodes CASSDRFGYNEQFF.